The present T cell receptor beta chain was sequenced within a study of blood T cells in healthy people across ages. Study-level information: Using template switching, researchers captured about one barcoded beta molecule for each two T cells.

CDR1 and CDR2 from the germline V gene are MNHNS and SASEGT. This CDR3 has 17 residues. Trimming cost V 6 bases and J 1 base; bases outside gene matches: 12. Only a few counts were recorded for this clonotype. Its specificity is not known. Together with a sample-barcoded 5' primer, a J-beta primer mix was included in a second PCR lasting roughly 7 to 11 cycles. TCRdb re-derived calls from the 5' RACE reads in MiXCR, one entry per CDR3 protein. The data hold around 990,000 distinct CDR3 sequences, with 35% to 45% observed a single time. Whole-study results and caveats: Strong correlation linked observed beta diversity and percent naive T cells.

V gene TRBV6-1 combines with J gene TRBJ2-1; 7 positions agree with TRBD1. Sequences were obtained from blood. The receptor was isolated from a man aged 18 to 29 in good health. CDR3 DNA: TGTGCCAGCAGCCCTTCCCCCGGGACAGAATCCTACAATGAGCAGTTCTTC. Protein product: CASSPSPGTESYNEQFF.